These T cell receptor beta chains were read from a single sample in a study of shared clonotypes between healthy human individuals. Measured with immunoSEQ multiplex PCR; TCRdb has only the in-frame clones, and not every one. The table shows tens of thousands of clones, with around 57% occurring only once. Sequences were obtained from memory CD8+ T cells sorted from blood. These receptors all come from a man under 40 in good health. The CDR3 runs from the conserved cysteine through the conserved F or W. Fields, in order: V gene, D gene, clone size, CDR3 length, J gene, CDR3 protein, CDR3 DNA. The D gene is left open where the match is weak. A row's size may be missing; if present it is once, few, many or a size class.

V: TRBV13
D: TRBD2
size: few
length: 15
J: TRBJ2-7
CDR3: CASGSMTGGDYEQYF
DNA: TGTGCCAGCGGCTCCATGACGGGGGGAGACTACGAGCAGTACTTC

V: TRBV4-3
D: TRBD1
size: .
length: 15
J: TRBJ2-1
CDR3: CASSQATGSGHEQFF
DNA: TGCGCCAGCAGCCAAGCGACAGGGAGTGGGCATGAGCAGTTCTTC

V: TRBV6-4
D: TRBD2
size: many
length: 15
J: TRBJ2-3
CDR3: CASSENSGNADTQYF
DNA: TGTGCCAGCAGTGAGAATAGCGGGAACGCAGATACGCAGTATTTT

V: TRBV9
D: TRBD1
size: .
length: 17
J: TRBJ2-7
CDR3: CASSVTPNLGQGNEQYF
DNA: TGTGCCAGCAGCGTGACCCCGAACCTGGGACAGGGGAACGAGCAGTACTTC

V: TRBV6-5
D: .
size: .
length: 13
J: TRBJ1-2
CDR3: CASSIQGDYGYTF
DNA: TGTGCCAGCAGCATACAGGGAGACTATGGCTACACCTTC

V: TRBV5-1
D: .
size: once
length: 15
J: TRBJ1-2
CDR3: CASSWSADFNYGYTF
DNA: TGCGCCAGCAGCTGGTCAGCAGATTTTAACTATGGCTACACCTTC

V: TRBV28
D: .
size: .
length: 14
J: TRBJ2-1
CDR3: CASMTIPPSNEQFF
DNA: TGTGCCAGCATGACTATTCCCCCCTCCAATGAGCAGTTCTTC

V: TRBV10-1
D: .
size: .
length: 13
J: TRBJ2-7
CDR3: CASSRGIRYEQYF
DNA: TGCGCCAGCTCGAGGGGGATTCGCTACGAGCAGTACTTC

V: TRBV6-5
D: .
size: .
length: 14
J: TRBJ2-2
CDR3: CASSYGQHTGELFF
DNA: TGTGCCAGCAGTTACGGTCAGCATACCGGGGAGCTGTTTTTT

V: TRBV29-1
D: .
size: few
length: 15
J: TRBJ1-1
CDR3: CSVGRASDMNTEAFF
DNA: TGCAGCGTTGGCAGGGCTTCCGATATGAACACTGAAGCTTTCTTT

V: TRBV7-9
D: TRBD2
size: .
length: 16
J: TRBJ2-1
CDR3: CASSRLTSGLYNEQFF
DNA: TGTGCCAGCAGCCGACTAACTAGCGGCTTATACAATGAGCAGTTCTTC

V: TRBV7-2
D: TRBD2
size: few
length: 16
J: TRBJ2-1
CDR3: CASSLAPTSGYNEQFF
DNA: TGTGCCAGCAGCTTAGCCCCCACTAGCGGCTACAATGAGCAGTTCTTC

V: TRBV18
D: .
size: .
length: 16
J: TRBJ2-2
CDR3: CASSITSGIGTGELFF
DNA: TGTGCCAGCTCGATCACGTCGGGGATTGGGACCGGGGAGCTGTTTTTT

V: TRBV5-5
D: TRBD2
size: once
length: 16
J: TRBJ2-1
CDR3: CASSLGRGRAYNEQFF
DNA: TGTGCCAGCAGCTTGGGACGTGGGAGGGCCTACAATGAGCAGTTCTTC

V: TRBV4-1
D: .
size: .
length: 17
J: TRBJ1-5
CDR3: CASSPAGTYYSNQPQHF
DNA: TGCGCCAGCAGCCCAGCCGGGACGTATTATAGCAATCAGCCCCAGCATTTT

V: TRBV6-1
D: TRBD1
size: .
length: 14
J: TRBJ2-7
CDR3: CASQIDRVSYEQYF
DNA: TGTGCCAGCCAAATCGACAGGGTTTCGTACGAGCAGTACTTC

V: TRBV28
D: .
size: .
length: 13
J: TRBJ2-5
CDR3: CASAGQNQETQYF
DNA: TGTGCCAGCGCGGGACAAAACCAAGAGACCCAGTACTTC

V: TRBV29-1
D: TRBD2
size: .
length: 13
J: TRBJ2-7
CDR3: CSVNSGRLGEQYF
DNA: TGCAGCGTGAATAGCGGGAGGTTAGGCGAGCAGTACTTC

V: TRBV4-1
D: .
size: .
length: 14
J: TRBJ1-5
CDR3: CASSQDGYNQPQHF
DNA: TGCGCCAGCAGCCAAGATGGTTATAATCAGCCCCAGCATTTT

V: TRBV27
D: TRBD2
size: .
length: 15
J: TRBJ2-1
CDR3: CASRRLTGGHNEQFF
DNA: TGTGCCAGCAGACGCCTGACGGGAGGGCACAATGAGCAGTTCTTC

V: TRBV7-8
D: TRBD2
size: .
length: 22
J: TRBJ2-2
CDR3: CASSYESGRTYRTTPNTGELFF
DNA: TGTGCCAGCAGCTACGAATCCGGGAGGACCTACCGCACAACCCCGAACACCGGGGAGCTGTTTTTT

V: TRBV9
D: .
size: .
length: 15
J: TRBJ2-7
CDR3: CASSGGDSQRHEQYF
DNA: TGTGCCAGCAGCGGAGGGGACTCCCAAAGGCACGAGCAGTACTTC

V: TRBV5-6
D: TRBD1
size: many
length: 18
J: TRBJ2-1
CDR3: CASSSPKDRGPSYNEQFF
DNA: TGTGCCAGCAGTTCCCCGAAGGACAGGGGGCCTTCCTACAATGAGCAGTTCTTC

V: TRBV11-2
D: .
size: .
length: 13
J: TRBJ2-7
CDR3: CASSIRDGYEQYF
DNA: TGTGCCAGCAGCATCAGGGACGGCTACGAGCAGTACTTC

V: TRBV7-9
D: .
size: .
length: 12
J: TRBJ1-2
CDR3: CASSPRTTVYTF
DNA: TGTGCCAGCAGCCCCCGGACGACCGTCTACACCTTC

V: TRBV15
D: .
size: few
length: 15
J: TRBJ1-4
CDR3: CATSRGAGLEEKLFF
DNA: TGTGCCACCAGCAGAGGCGCAGGCCTGGAGGAAAAACTGTTTTTT

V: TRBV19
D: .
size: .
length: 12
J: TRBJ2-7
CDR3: CASGNSIYEQYF
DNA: TGTGCCAGCGGAAACAGTATCTACGAGCAGTACTTC

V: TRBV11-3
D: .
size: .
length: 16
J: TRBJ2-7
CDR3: CASSLEKVSGDAEQYF
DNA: TGTGCCAGCAGCTTAGAGAAGGTATCGGGGGACGCCGAGCAGTACTTC

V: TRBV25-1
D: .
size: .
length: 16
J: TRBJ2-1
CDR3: CASSEPTGDSRNEQFF
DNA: TGTGCCAGCAGTGAACCGACGGGGGACTCACGGAATGAGCAGTTCTTC

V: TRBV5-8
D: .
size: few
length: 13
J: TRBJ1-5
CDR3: CASSLGVFQPQHF
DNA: TGTGCCAGCAGCTTAGGGGTTTTTCAGCCCCAGCATTTT

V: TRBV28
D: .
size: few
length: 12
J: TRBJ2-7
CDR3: CASSLRGDEQYF
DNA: TGTGCCAGCAGTTTAAGAGGCGACGAGCAGTACTTC

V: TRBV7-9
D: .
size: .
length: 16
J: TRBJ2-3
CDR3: CASSGRDQRVTDTQYF
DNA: TGTGCCAGTTCAGGACGGGATCAGAGGGTAACAGATACGCAGTATTTT

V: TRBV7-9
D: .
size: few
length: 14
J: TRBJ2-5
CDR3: CASSIREQRETQYF
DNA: TGTGCCAGCAGCATACGGGAACAAAGGGAGACCCAGTACTTC

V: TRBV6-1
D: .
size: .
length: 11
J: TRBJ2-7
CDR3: CASSEMVGQYF
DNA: TGTGCCAGCAGTGAAATGGTCGGACAGTACTTC

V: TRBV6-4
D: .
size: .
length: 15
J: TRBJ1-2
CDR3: CASWKVVGGNYGYTF
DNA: TGTGCCAGTTGGAAAGTGGTCGGAGGAAACTATGGCTACACCTTC

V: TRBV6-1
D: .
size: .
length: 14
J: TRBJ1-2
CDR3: CASSDYGGPYGYTF
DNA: TGTGCCAGCAGTGATTACGGCGGACCCTATGGCTACACCTTC

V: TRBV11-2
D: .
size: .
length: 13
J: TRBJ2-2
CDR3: CASSLPRTGELFF
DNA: TGTGCCAGCAGCTTACCAAGGACCGGGGAGCTGTTTTTT